This T cell receptor (beta chain) appears in the sequencing data of a study of shared clonotypes between healthy human individuals. An assay was performed, and its level was deep. Sequencing was performed with immunoSEQ multiplex PCR; in TCRdb, only in-frame clones are kept and a portion is missing. The table has 110,000 or so clones, about 67% seen once. General study findings and limits: Sampling involved blood alone; tissue repertoires likely differ.

A remark on this clone: Its antigen is as yet unknown.

The receptor comes from a woman aged 30 to 39 in good health. Sequencing input: memory CD8+ T cells sorted from blood. The subset here: CD45RO+ cells pooled with CCR7-negative TemRA cells.

CDR3 DNA: TGTGCCAGCAGCTTAAGACAGGACTACGAGCAGTACTTC. It codes for CASSLRQDYEQYF. V usage is TRBV13 and J usage is TRBJ2-7, with D possibly being TRBD1 (6 bases). Between the trimmed V and J ends, which lost 2 bases and 3 bases, there was a span of 8 bases. This CDR3 has 13 residues. CDR1 and CDR2 from the germline V gene are PRHDT and FYEKMQ (reference sequence).